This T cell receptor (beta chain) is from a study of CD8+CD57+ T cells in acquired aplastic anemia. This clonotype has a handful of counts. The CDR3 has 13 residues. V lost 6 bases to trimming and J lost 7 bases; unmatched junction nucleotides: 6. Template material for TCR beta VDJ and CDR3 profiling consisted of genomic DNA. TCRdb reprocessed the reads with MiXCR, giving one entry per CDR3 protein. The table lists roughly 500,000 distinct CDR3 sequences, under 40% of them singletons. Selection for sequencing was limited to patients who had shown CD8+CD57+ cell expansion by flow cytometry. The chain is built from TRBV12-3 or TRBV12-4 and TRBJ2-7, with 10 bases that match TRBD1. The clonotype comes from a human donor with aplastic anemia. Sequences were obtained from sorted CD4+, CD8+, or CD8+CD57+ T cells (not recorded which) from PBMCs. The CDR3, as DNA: TGTGCCAGCAGACGACAGGGGGCGGGTGAGCAGTACTTC. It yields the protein CASRRQGAGEQYF.